The clone carrying this T cell receptor beta chain was seen repeatedly, ten times or more. Its antigen is not known. The data belong to a study of T cells in Graves' hyperthyroidism and ophthalmopathy. Whole-study results and caveats: The model predicted ophthalmopathy a median approximately 6.3 months before onset.

V trimming: 4 bases; J trimming: 5 bases; junction bases outside the gene matches: 3. Germline CDR1 WSHSY, CDR2 SAAADI. The length of the CDR3 is 13 residues. Amplification of TCR beta CDR3 regions used RNA as the template. HTBI primers were used for first-round RT-PCR of the TCR CDR3. TCRdb itself ran the multiplex PCR reads through MiXCR, one entry per CDR3 protein. The sample carries about 400,000 distinct CDR3 sequences, under 15% recorded once. Sequencing was done on a sample of blood. The genes are TRBV10-2 and TRBJ2-5; 8 positions match TRBD2. The source is a woman in her 30s with Graves' hyperthyroidism. The CDR3 nucleotides are TGCGCCAGCAGTGGGACTAGCAAGGAGACCCAGTACTTC. It is translated as CASSGTSKETQYF.